The next 25 T cell receptor beta chains were all read from a single sample in a study of molecular identifiers for immune sequencing clone quantification (dated by TCRdb to about 2018). Library generation was performed with PCR. The sequencing machine was an Illumina HiSeq 4000. Starting from the raw public reads, TCRdb applied fastp trimming at Q25, assembled clones with MiXCR and retained in-frame beta chains. Every entry covers one CDR3 protein and lists the most common genes and DNA from its rows. Within this sample are more than 450,000 distinct CDR3 sequences, with roughly a fifth of them counted one time only. Jointly, the top ten make up about 0.8% of the sample. The sequenced sample consisted of naive CD8+ T cells from blood, with Jurkat cell RNA spiked in. In the paper's terms, the cell subset or site label means: FACS-sorted CD8+CD4-CCR7+CD45RA+ naive T cells. These receptors were obtained from a human donor in good health. Some libraries in this study had Jurkat cell RNA spiked in.

This clonotype showed up many times. CDR3 in amino acids: CASGLVGVSGTEAFF. In DNA form, the CDR3 reads TGTGCTAGTGGTTTGGTAGGGGTTTCGGGAACTGAAGCTTTCTTT. The rearrangement uses TRBV12-5 and TRBJ1-1; a possible D gene is TRBD1 (5 bases). V lost 0 bases, J lost 5 bases, and 13 bases lay in between. Looked up from germline, CDR1 is LGHNT and CDR2 is FRNRAP. The CDR3 is made up of 15 amino acids.

Many counts were recorded for this clonotype. V and J are TRBV28 and TRBJ2-3; possible D gene TRBD1, 5 bases. Germline lookup yields CDR1 MDHEN and CDR2 SYDVKM. This CDR3 is built from 13 residues. V was shortened by 10 bases and J by 6 bases, with 17 bases between the two germline ends. CDR3 in amino acids: CATESGASDTQYF. CDR3 in DNA: TGTGCCACCGAAAGTGGGGCGTCCGATACGCAGTATTTT.

The V gene is TRBV6-5, the J gene TRBJ2-7; D is possibly TRBD1 or TRBD2 (5 bases each). The V end lost 6 bases, the J end lost 3 bases, and 15 bases lay between the germline ends. CDR3 length: 14 residues. The germline V gene has CDR1 MNHEY and CDR2 SVGAGI. In DNA form, the CDR3 reads TGTGCCAGCAGGAGCAAAGGGACGGTCTACGAGCAGTACTTC. It is translated as CASRSKGTVYEQYF.

This clonotype occurred a few times. The V call is TRBV11-2, the J call TRBJ2-7; 11 bases fit TRBD2. The V gene end was trimmed by 4 bases and the J gene end by 7 bases; junction bases not matched to a gene: 12. Germline assignment: CDR1 SGHAT and CDR2 FQNNGV. The CDR3 runs to 16 residues. As DNA, the CDR3 is TGTGCCAGCAGCTCCAAATTACTAGCGGGAGCGAGTGAGCAGTACTTC. Its translation is CASSSKLLAGASEQYF.

The chain carries TRBV20-1 and TRBJ1-1; TRBD1 is a possible D gene (6 bases). The germline gives CDR1 DFQATT, CDR2 SNEGSKA (reference sequence). Trimming left V 0 bases short and J 3 bases short, with 14 bases between. The CDR3 contains 15 residues. The CDR3 coding sequence is TGCAGTGCTAGAGAACAGGGAAAGTCGGACACTGAAGCTTTCTTT. Its translation is CSAREQGKSDTEAFF.

This clonotype was counted a few times. The rearrangement joins TRBV7-9 to TRBJ2-7; no definite D call. Trimming cost V 2 bases and J 7 bases, with 12 bases left between them. The length of the CDR3 is 13 residues. Germline CDR1 reads SEHNR; CDR2 reads FQNEAQ (reference sequence). As DNA, the CDR3 is TGTGCCAGCAGCTTACCCGCCGTGGAGGAGCAGTACTTC. It codes for CASSLPAVEEQYF. The full variable domain, with the rest looked up from reference TRBV7-9 and TRBJ2-7, is DTGVSQNPRHKITKRGQNVTFRCDPISEHNRLYWYRQTLGQGPEFLTYFQNEAQLEKSRLLSDRFSAERPKGSFSTLEIQRTEQGDSAMYLCASSLPAVEEQYFGPGTRLTVT.

This clonotype was detected many times. CDR3 amino acids: CASSSGVLGTDGQPQHF. In DNA form, the CDR3 reads TGTGCCAGCAGCTCCGGGGTCCTAGGGACAGACGGTCAGCCCCAGCATTTT. This rearrangement joins TRBV6-2 or TRBV6-3 to TRBJ1-5; TRBD1 aligns across 7 bases. V was pared by 6 bases and J by 6 bases, with 17 bases of the junction left unmatched. This CDR3 is built from 17 residues. Germline-derived CDR1 and CDR2 are MNHEY and SVGEGT.

This clonotype appeared once. The chain has TRBV6-6 and TRBJ1-5; D not certain. Germline CDR1 and CDR2: MNHNY and SVGAGI (reference sequence). V was trimmed by 8 bases and J by 5 bases, leaving 10 bases between them. The CDR3 covers 12 residues. CDR3 sequence reads: CASFSGDQPQHF. In DNA, the CDR3 is TGTGCCAGCTTTTCCGGGGATCAGCCCCAGCATTTT.

This clonotype was picked up a small number of times. The V and J genes are TRBV6-5 and TRBJ2-3, with D possibly matching TRBD2 (6 bases). Per germline, CDR1 MNHEY and CDR2 SVGAGI. Trimming shortened V by 5 bases and J by 6 bases, and 18 bases separated the two germline ends. The CDR3 length is 15 residues. DNA of the CDR3: TGTGCCAGCAGTCCCCAGCGGGTGGGTGAGGATACGCAGTATTTT. This sequence encodes CASSPQRVGEDTQYF.

This clonotype was seen a few times. The V gene is TRBV27, the J gene TRBJ2-3, with 8 bases aligning to TRBD2. Germline V gene data show CDR1 as MNHEY and CDR2 as SMNVEV (reference sequence). The CDR3 covers 15 residues. The V gene end was trimmed by 4 bases and the J gene end by 2 bases; junction bases not matched to a gene: 5. CDR3 nucleotides: TGTGCCAGCAGTTGGCGCGGGAGGTACACAGATACGCAGTATTTT. Translated: CASSWRGRYTDTQYF.

This clonotype was counted ten times or more. The chain recombines TRBV7-8 with TRBJ1-1; possible D gene TRBD1, 6 bases. The CDR3 has 15 residues. V was shortened by 0 bases and J by 5 bases, with 13 bases between the two germline ends. Looked up from germline, CDR1 is SGHVS and CDR2 is FQNEAQ. DNA of the CDR3: TGTGCCAGCAGCTTAGCGAGGGGGGCGGGGACTGAAGCTTTCTTT. Its translation: CASSLARGAGTEAFF.

This clonotype has ten or more counts. The chain employs TRBV20-1 and TRBJ1-4, with 7 bases identical to TRBD1. Germline CDR1 reads DFQATT; CDR2 reads SNEGSKA (reference sequence). Losses at the gene ends were 5 bases for V and 3 bases for J; bases not matched to a gene: 3. The CDR3 sequence is 13 residues long. Here the CDR3 reads CSALTGSNEKLFF. As DNA, the CDR3 is TGCAGTGCTTTGACAGGGTCTAATGAAAAACTGTTTTTT.

This clonotype was found once. A much bigger clone sits one base away, suggesting this may be a read error. V gene TRBV4-3 combines with J gene TRBJ1-2; D is ambiguous. This CDR3 contains 16 residues. V was pared by 1 base and J by 5 bases, with 17 bases between. Germline V lookup: CDR1 LGHNA, CDR2 YSLEER. The CDR3, as DNA: TGCGCCAGCAGCCAAGGTAGAGGGATTGATATTTATGGCTACACCTTC. This sequence encodes CASSQGRGIDIYGYTF.

A few counts support this clonotype. This chain connects TRBV20-1 to TRBJ2-7, with a tentative D call TRBD1 (6 bases). The CDR3 has 12 residues. Germline CDR1 is DFQATT and CDR2 is SNEGSKA (reference sequence). Trimming pared 6 bases from V and 4 bases from J, leaving 13 bases between. CDR3 sequence reads: CSATDSSYEQYF. The CDR3 DNA is TGCAGTGCCACGGACAGTTCTTACGAGCAGTACTTC.

The chain carries TRBV19 and TRBJ2-4, with 9 bases matching TRBD2. V lost 2 bases, J lost 1 base, and 9 bases stayed unmatched. CDR1 is LNHDA and CDR2 is SQIVND in the germline V gene (reference sequence). This CDR3 has 18 residues. The CDR3 loop is CASSIFSSGEGAKNIQYF. The DNA for the CDR3 is TGTGCCAGTAGTATATTTTCTAGCGGGGAAGGGGCCAAAAACATTCAGTACTTC.

This clonotype came up a few times. The rearrangement joins TRBV27 to TRBJ1-5; 8 positions match TRBD1. The CDR3 covers 13 residues. Losses at the gene ends were 6 bases for V and 5 bases for J; bases not matched to a gene: 3. Per germline, CDR1 MNHEY and CDR2 SMNVEV (reference sequence). DNA for the CDR3: TGTGCCAGCAGAGGACAGGGAGATCAGCCCCAGCATTTT. Amino acids: CASRGQGDQPQHF.

Many counts were recorded for this clonotype. The J gene is TRBJ2-7, the V gene TRBV20-1; TRBD2 matches at 13 bases. Per germline, CDR1 DFQATT and CDR2 SNEGSKA (reference sequence). This CDR3 contains 15 residues. V shed 1 base, J shed 0 bases, and the junction held 0 bases outside the gene matches. The chain's CDR3 is CSARGTSGSSYEQYF. The CDR3 bases are TGCAGTGCTAGAGGGACTAGCGGGAGCTCCTACGAGCAGTACTTC.

A few counts support this clonotype. The chain has TRBV20-1 and TRBJ2-3; tentative D call: TRBD2 (6 bases). From germline, CDR1 is DFQATT and CDR2 SNEGSKA (reference sequence). V was shortened by 3 bases and J by 0 bases, with 13 bases between the two germline ends. The length of the CDR3 is 15 residues. This CDR3 reads CSARVGGASTDTQYF. Written as DNA, the CDR3 is TGCAGTGCTAGGGTAGGCGGGGCTAGCACAGATACGCAGTATTTT.

This clonotype was seen repeatedly, ten times or more. J is TRBJ2-5 and V is TRBV6-5; D remains ambiguous. The CDR3 spans 13 residues. Per the germline V gene, CDR1 is MNHEY and CDR2 is SVGAGI. With 7 bases removed from V and 1 base from J, the gap between germline ends came to 10 bases. This chain's CDR3 is CASNLAGQETQYF. The CDR3 nucleotides are TGTGCCAGCAACCTTGCAGGCCAAGAGACCCAGTACTTC.

In the case of this clonotype: A read error may be the cause here, since a much bigger clone is one base away. The chain employs TRBV20-1 and TRBJ2-7; 7 nucleotides align to TRBD1. V shed 2 bases and J 0 bases; nucleotides not matched to a gene: 10. Germline-derived CDR1 and CDR2 are DFQATT and SNEGSKA (reference sequence). This CDR3 spans 16 amino acids. The DNA for the CDR3 is TGCAGTGCTAGAAAACTCGGACAGGAACCCTCCTACGAGCAGTACTTC. Amino acid sequence: CSARKLGQEPSYEQYF.

This clonotype was counted a few times. The chain employs TRBV7-2 and TRBJ2-2; D ambiguous. CDR3 size: 15 residues. Trimming took off 5 bases at V and 2 bases at J, with 12 bases between the two ends. Per germline, CDR1 SGHTA and CDR2 FQGNSA. CDR3 in amino acids: CASSPPRANTGELFF. CDR3 nucleotides: TGTGCCAGCAGCCCCCCCCGGGCAAACACCGGGGAGCTGTTTTTT. The complete variable domain, with remaining parts taken from reference TRBV7-2 and TRBJ2-2, reads GAGVSQSPSNKVTEKGKDVELRCDPISGHTALYWYRQSLGQGLEFLIYFQGNSAPDKSGLPSDRFSAERTGGSVSTLTIQRTQQEDSAVYLCASSPPRANTGELFFGEGSRLTVL.

The chain is built from TRBV28 and TRBJ2-3, with 10 bases aligning to TRBD2. Germline CDR1 reads MDHEN; CDR2 reads SYDVKM. The junction had 13 bases not matched to a gene; V was cut back by 8 bases and J by 2 bases. The CDR3 contains 17 residues. CDR3 DNA: TGTGCCAGCTTCTCGCTAGCGGGAGCCCCAACCACAGATACGCAGTATTTT. Translated, it gives CASFSLAGAPTTDTQYF.

Of note for this clonotype: A single base separates this from a much larger clone, so it may be a read error. This chain links TRBV5-4 with TRBJ2-3; 7 positions match TRBD2. Trimming at V came to 4 bases and at J to 2 bases, leaving 10 bases not matched to a gene. Germline loops: CDR1 SGHNT, CDR2 YYREEE (reference sequence). This CDR3 has 16 amino acids. The CDR3 reads CASSGTASGVTDTQYF. CDR3 sequence (DNA): TGTGCCAGCAGCGGGACGGCTAGCGGCGTCACAGATACGCAGTATTTT.

This clonotype showed up many times. The genes are TRBV7-9 and TRBJ2-7, with TRBD2 matching 15 bases. V was pared by 2 bases and J by 2 bases, with 10 bases of the junction left unmatched. Germline V gene lookup returns CDR1 SEHNR and CDR2 FQNEAQ (reference sequence). The CDR3 is 19 amino acids. The CDR3 nucleotides read TGTGCCAGCAGCTTAACTGACGTGAGGACTAGCGGGAGGGCCTACGAGCAGTACTTC. Translating gives CASSLTDVRTSGRAYEQYF.

V usage is TRBV29-1 and J usage is TRBJ1-2, with D hard to call. Trimming took off 0 bases at V and 5 bases at J, with 19 bases between the two ends. Germline V gene lookup returns CDR1 SQVTM and CDR2 ANQGSEA. CDR3 length: 16 amino acids. CDR3 sequence reads: CSVEDIGISEGYGYTF. The CDR3 DNA follows: TGCAGCGTTGAAGATATCGGCATCTCTGAGGGTTATGGCTACACCTTC.